This TCR beta chain was retrieved from a study of radiation and T cells in renal cell carcinoma. Study-wide results and limits: No pretreatment tumor biopsies were available for baseline clonotypes. In blood, top tumor clones expanded by 2 weeks, shrinking by 4.

Clones were read by immunoSEQ multiplex PCR, and TCRdb kept only the in-frame ones, dropping some. The repertoire has about 78,000 clones, approximately 90% of them found once; the top ten carry over 5.5%. Time point of the sample: blood 4 weeks post-SBRT, at nephrectomy. Treatment noted: 15 Gy SBRT to primary tumor, nephrectomy 4 weeks later. Nephrectomy followed 15 Gy stereotactic body radiation by 4 weeks. After SBRT, blood was collected at 2 and 4 weeks, plus baseline. A word on this clone: Its antigen is not identified.

The material was blood, obtained from a patient whose treatment included radiotherapy and nephrectomy. The source is a woman aged 65 to 85 with renal cell carcinoma.

The CDR3 DNA reads TGCGCCAGCAGTCATGTGGGGAGGGGGGGATACTACGAGCAGTACTTC. Translation gives CASSHVGRGGYYEQYF. The chain has TRBV4-1 and TRBJ2-7; weak D call: TRBD2 (7 bases). V lost 6 bases to trimming and J lost 3 bases, with 21 bases between them. From germline, CDR1 is MGHRA and CDR2 YSYEKL. The CDR3 runs to 16 residues.